In this sample, the clone carrying this T cell receptor beta chain turned up many times. The antigen is unknown. This entry comes from a study of T cell repertoires in cytomegalovirus infection. Overall study: Public TCR beta signatures provided an indication of both CMV infection and a matching HLA type. Study conclusions and caveats: Using cumulative public TCR beta family frequency, the authors identified those who carried CMV together with the relevant HLA.

TCRdb re-called the reads with MiXCR, one entry per CDR3 protein. The sample yields about 460,000 distinct CDR3 sequences, 11% seen once. This CDR3 has 15 residues. After removal of 5 bases from V and 4 bases from J, the junction contained 6 bases not matched to a gene. Germline CDR1 SGHTA, CDR2 FQGTGA. V and J are TRBV7-3 and TRBJ2-2; 8 positions agree with TRBD2. The sequenced material came from PBMCs. The TCR originated in a human donor in good health (CMV status not recorded). Some clones in this sample may be carry-over from other donors' samples. The CDR3 DNA follows: TGTGCCAGCAGCCCCGCGCTAGCGGGCACCGGGGAGCTGTTTTTT. The encoded protein is CASSPALAGTGELFF.